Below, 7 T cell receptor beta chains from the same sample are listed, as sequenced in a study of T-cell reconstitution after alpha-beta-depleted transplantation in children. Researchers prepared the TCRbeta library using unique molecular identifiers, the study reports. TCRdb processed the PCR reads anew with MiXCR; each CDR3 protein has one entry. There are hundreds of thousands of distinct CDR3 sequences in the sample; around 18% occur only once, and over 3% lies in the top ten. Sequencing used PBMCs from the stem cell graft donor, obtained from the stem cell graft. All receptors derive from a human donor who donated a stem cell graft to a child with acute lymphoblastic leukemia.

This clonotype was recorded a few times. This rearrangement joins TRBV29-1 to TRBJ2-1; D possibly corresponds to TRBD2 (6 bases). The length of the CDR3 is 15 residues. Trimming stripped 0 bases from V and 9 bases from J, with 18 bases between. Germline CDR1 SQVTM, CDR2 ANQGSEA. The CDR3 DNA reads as TGCAGCGTTGAAGATCATCCGGAGGGAGCCGTTGAGCAGTTCTTC. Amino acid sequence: CSVEDHPEGAVEQFF.

The CDR3 DNA sequence: TGCGCCAGCAGCTTGTTATCAGCCTCCACCTACGAGCAGTACTTC. Its protein product is CASSLLSASTYEQYF. V is TRBV5-1 and J is TRBJ2-7; no reliable D call. The V and J ends lost 1 base and 2 bases respectively, with 13 bases between them. The CDR3 is 15 residues long. Germline loops: CDR1 SGHRS, CDR2 YFSETQ.

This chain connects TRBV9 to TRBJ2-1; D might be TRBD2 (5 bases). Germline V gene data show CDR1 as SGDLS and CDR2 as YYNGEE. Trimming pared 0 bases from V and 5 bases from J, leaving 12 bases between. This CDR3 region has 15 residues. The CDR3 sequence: CASSVGIGINNEQFF. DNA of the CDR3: TGTGCCAGCAGCGTAGGAATCGGGATCAACAATGAGCAGTTCTTC.

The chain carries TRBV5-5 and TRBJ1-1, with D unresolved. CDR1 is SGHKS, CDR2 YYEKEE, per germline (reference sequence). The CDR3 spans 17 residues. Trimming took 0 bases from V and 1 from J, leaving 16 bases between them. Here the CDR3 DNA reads TGTGCCAGCAGCTTGGGGGGTTTCATCCCGAAGAACACTGAAGCTTTCTTT. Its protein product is CASSLGGFIPKNTEAFF.

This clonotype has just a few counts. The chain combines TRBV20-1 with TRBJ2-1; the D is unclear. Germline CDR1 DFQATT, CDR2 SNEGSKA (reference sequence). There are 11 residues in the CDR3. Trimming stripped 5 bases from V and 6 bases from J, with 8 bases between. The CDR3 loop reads CSAGDTNEQFF. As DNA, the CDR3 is TGCAGTGCTGGCGACACCAATGAGCAGTTCTTC.

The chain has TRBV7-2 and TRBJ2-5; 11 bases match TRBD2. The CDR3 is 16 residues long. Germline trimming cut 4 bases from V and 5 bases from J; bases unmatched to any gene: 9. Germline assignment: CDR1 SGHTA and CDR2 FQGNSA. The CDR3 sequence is CASSSLLAGAGETQYF. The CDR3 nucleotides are TGTGCCAGCAGCTCCTTACTAGCGGGAGCCGGGGAGACCCAGTACTTC.

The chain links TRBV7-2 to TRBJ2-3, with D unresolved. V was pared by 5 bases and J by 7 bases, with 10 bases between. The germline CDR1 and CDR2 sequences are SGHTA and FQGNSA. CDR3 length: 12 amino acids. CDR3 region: CASSPWQYTQYF. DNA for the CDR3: TGTGCCAGCAGCCCGTGGCAGTATACGCAGTATTTT.